A selection of T cell receptor beta chains follows, all from one sample in a study of blood T cell repertoires in COVID-19. Assay: immunoSEQ multiplex PCR; the TCRdb copy retains only in-frame clones and omits some. Here the sample spans 260,000 or so clones, roughly 85% being singletons. Sequencing was performed on PBMCs or T cells enriched from blood (not recorded which). Receptors were obtained from a woman aged 45-65 years who had recovered from COVID-19. CDR3s include the opening cysteine and the closing phenylalanine or tryptophan. D genes are given only for firm matches. Clone size appears in some rows only: once, few, many, or a class for an expanded clone.

TRBD1	TRBV6-5	TRBJ1-5	NA	TGTGCCAGCAGTTCCGGATCCGGACAGGGCTATCAGCCCCAGCATTTT	CASSSGSGQGYQPQHF
NA	TRBV7-6	TRBJ1-3	NA	TGTGCCAGCAGCTTAGAGATGAGCTCTGGAAACACCATATATTTT	CASSLEMSSGNTIYF
TRBD1	TRBV3-1/TRBV3-2	TRBJ2-7	NA	TGTGCCAGCAGCCACCCTCCGGGACAGGAGCTCTACGAGCAGTACTTC	CASSHPPGQELYEQYF
TRBD1	TRBV19	TRBJ2-1	NA	TGTGCCAGTAGCGTAGGGGCCGGGACAGGGTGGGATGAGCAGTTCTTC	CASSVGAGTGWDEQFF
NA	TRBV7-9	TRBJ2-1	NA	TGTGCCAGCAGTCCCTGGGGCGTACGCTCCTACAATGAGCAGTTCTTC	CASSPWGVRSYNEQFF
NA	TRBV3-1/TRBV3-2	TRBJ2-3	NA	TGTGCCAGCAGCCAAGGGAGGGGGCGCGCAGATACGCAGTATTTT	CASSQGRGRADTQYF
NA	TRBV4-2	TRBJ1-1	NA	TGTGCCAGCAGCCAAGCCCAGACTGAAGCTTTCTTT	CASSQAQTEAFF
TRBD2	TRBV5-1	TRBJ2-7	once	TGCGCCAGCACCCCCAGCGGGGCAAGTCTGGAAGAGCAGTACTTC	CASTPSGASLEEQYF
TRBD1	TRBV18	TRBJ1-1	NA	TGTGCCAGCTCACCGGGGACAGGCGGTGAAGCTTTCTTT	CASSPGTGGEAFF
NA	TRBV18	TRBJ1-4	NA	TGTGCCAGCTCACCCTCGGGGGGTATCGGATATGAAAAACTGTTTTTT	CASSPSGGIGYEKLFF
NA	TRBV24-1	TRBJ1-4	few	TGTGCCACCCGCCCCGGTGGTAAGGGGCGACTCCCCAATGAAAAACTGTTTTTT	CATRPGGKGRLPNEKLFF
NA	TRBV7-2	TRBJ1-1	NA	TGTGCCAGCAGCTCGGGATCAAACACTGAAGCTTTCTTT	CASSSGSNTEAFF
NA	TRBV19	TRBJ1-4	NA	TGTGCCAGTAGTATAGATCAACAGGGTGAAAAACTGTTTTTT	CASSIDQQGEKLFF
NA	TRBV19	TRBJ1-4	NA	TGTGCCAGTAGTATAGATCGGTCGGGAGAAAAACTGTTTTTT	CASSIDRSGEKLFF
TRBD1	TRBV6-5	TRBJ1-2	NA	TGTGCCAGCAGTTACGTAGGGACAGGGGGTCTCTATGGCTACACCTTC	CASSYVGTGGLYGYTF
TRBD1	TRBV14	TRBJ2-7	NA	TGTGCCAGCAGCTACAGGGGGCTTACCTACGAGCAGTACTTC	CASSYRGLTYEQYF
NA	TRBV7-8	TRBJ1-1	NA	TGTGCCAGCAGCTTAAAGTCGACCCAGGGGAACACTGAAGCTTTCTTT	CASSLKSTQGNTEAFF
TRBD1	TRBV5-1	TRBJ1-4	NA	TGCGCCAGCAGCACAGGGGGACAGACAGGGGGCCAGATGAAACTGTTTTTT	CASSTGGQTGGQMKLFF
TRBD1	TRBV5-4	TRBJ1-4	NA	TGTGCCAGCAGTGAGGGACAGGGGAATGAAAAACTGTTTTTT	CASSEGQGNEKLFF
TRBD1	TRBV2	TRBJ2-6	NA	TGTGCCAGCAGATCCGGGACAGGACGCTCTGGGGCCAACGTCCTGACTTTC	CASRSGTGRSGANVLTF
NA	TRBV2	TRBJ1-2	NA	TGTGCCAGCAGGATAGATACGCCATGGGGCTACACCTTC	CASRIDTPWGYTF
NA	TRBV5-1	TRBJ1-1	NA	TGCGCCAGCAGCATACGCCCGGGGGGAGAAGCTTTCTTT	CASSIRPGGEAFF
NA	TRBV9	TRBJ1-3	NA	TGTGCCAGCAGCCCAACTGGAAACACCATATATTTT	CASSPTGNTIYF
NA	TRBV20-1	TRBJ2-3	NA	TGCAGTGCTAGTCGCCAGGAAGCTAGCACAGATACGCAGTATTTT	CSASRQEASTDTQYF
TRBD1	TRBV6-2/TRBV6-3	TRBJ1-6	NA	TGTGCCAGCAGTGCAACAGGGACAGGGAATTCACCCCTCCACTTT	CASSATGTGNSPLHF
NA	TRBV7-2	TRBJ2-3	NA	TGTGCCAGCAGCTTAGCATTTACAGGAGTCACAGATACGCAGTATTTT	CASSLAFTGVTDTQYF
NA	TRBV29-1	TRBJ1-1	NA	TGCAGCGCGGTTCCCTCGAGGAACACTGAAGCTTTCTTT	CSAVPSRNTEAFF
NA	TRBV24-1	TRBJ2-1	NA	TGTGCCACCAGTGATTCGCTAGGAACCCCCGACAATGAGCAGTTCTTC	CATSDSLGTPDNEQFF
TRBD1	TRBV28	TRBJ2-2	few	TGTGCCACCCCCAAAGGGGACAGGGCAGCCGGGGAGCTGTTTTTT	CATPKGDRAAGELFF
NA	TRBV7-9	TRBJ2-1	NA	TGTGCCAGCAGCAATTCATTAGGGCTAGCGAACAATGAGCAGTTCTTC	CASSNSLGLANNEQFF
NA	TRBV28	TRBJ2-1	once	TGTGCCAGCAGTCATGGCCATGAGCAGTTCTTC	CASSHGHEQFF
TRBD1	TRBV30	TRBJ1-5	once	TGTGCCTCGACAGGGGGGGAAAATCAGCCCCAGCATTTT	CASTGGENQPQHF
NA	TRBV11-1	TRBJ2-6	few	TGTGCCAGCAGCCTAGGTCTCTCTGGGGCCAACGTCCTGACTTTC	CASSLGLSGANVLTF
TRBD1	TRBV25-1	TRBJ1-2	NA	TGTGCCAGCAAAAAAAACAGGGGAAACGATGGCTACACCTTC	CASKKNRGNDGYTF
NA	TRBV28	TRBJ1-2	once	TGTGCCAGCAGTTTGGCGGGGGACCGGCCGGTTAATATCTTC	CASSLAGDRPVNIF
TRBD1	TRBV12-3/TRBV12-4	TRBJ2-1	NA	TGTGCCAGCAGACCCACAGGGGGCAATGAGCAGTTCTTC	CASRPTGGNEQFF
NA	TRBV5-6	TRBJ1-1	NA	TGTGCCAGCAGCTTGGTGCAGACTGAAGCTTTCTTT	CASSLVQTEAFF
NA	TRBV5-1	TRBJ1-1	NA	TGCGCCAGCAGCGGAAGGGCAGGGGTGAGGGACACTGAAGCTTTCTTT	CASSGRAGVRDTEAFF
NA	TRBV10-2	TRBJ1-2	NA	TGCGCCAGCAGAGAAGGGACGGGGGGGCCTAACTATGGCTACACCTTC	CASREGTGGPNYGYTF
TRBD2	TRBV15	TRBJ2-1	NA	TGTGCCACCAGCAGAGAACGGACTAGCGACAATGAGCAGTTCTTC	CATSRERTSDNEQFF
TRBD2	TRBV7-2	TRBJ2-7	NA	TGTGCCAGCAGCCCAAGCGGGGGTCTTTACGAGCAGTACTTC	CASSPSGGLYEQYF
NA	TRBV28	TRBJ1-2	NA	TGTGCCAGCAGTTGGGGGGTGTTCGGCTACACCTTC	CASSWGVFGYTF
TRBD2	TRBV4-3	TRBJ2-1	NA	TGCGCCAGCAGCCAAGCGTTAGCGGGACCCTCCTACAATGAGCAGTTCTTC	CASSQALAGPSYNEQFF
NA	TRBV9	TRBJ1-6	NA	TGTGCCAGCAGCACTGCGGGAGGGGGAATAAATTCACCCCTCCACTTT	CASSTAGGGINSPLHF
TRBD1	TRBV10-3	TRBJ1-2	NA	TGTGCCATCAGTGAGCGGTTTGGGCGGGGACAGAGAAACTATGGCTACACCTTC	CAISERFGRGQRNYGYTF
TRBD2	TRBV7-3	TRBJ2-3	many	TGTGCCAGCAGCTCACTAGCGGTCGCCACAGATACGCAGTATTTT	CASSSLAVATDTQYF
TRBD1	TRBV29-1	TRBJ1-5	NA	TGCAGCGTCGGACAGGGGGACAATCAGCCCCAGCATTTT	CSVGQGDNQPQHF